This T cell receptor (beta chain) was identified during a study of cytomegalovirus exposure and HLA in healthy donors. Per the germline V gene, CDR1 is SGHRS and CDR2 is YFSETQ. Trimming pared 4 bases from V and 1 base from J, leaving 12 bases between. There are 14 residues in the CDR3. PCR primers comprised 60 Vbeta and 13 Jbeta primers. Authors' analysis steps: Some 12 million shared chains were among the 65 million to 85 million unique TCR beta chains that a later analysis counted. Profiled with immunoSEQ multiplex PCR; TCRdb holds only in-frame clones, not every one. D and trimming come from the DNA, and the V and J calls and clone size come from that table. The data contain tens of thousands of clones, 64% of them singletons.

The material sequenced was PBMCs. The TCR was taken from a human donor in good health. The genes are TRBV5-1 and TRBJ2-7; a weak D match, TRBD1 (7 bases). In nucleotides, the CDR3 is TGCGCCAGCAGCCAGGGGGGCCTATCCTACGAGCAGTACTTC. As protein: CASSQGGLSYEQYF.